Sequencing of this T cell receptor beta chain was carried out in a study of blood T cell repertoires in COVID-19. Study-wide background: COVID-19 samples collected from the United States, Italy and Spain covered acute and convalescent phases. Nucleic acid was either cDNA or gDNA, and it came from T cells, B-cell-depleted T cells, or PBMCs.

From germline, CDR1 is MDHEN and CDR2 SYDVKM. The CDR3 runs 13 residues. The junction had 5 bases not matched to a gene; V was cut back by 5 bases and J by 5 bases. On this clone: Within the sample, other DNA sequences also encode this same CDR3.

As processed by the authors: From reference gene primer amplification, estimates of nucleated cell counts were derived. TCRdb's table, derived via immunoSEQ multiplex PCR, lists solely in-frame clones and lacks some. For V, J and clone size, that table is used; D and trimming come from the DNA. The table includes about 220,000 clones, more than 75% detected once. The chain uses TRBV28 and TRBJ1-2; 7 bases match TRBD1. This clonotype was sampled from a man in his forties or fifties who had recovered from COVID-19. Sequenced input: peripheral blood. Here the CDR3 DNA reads TGTGCCAGCAGTCCAGGGACAGTGTATGGCTACACCTTC. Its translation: CASSPGTVYGYTF.